This T cell receptor (beta chain) was found in a study of T cell responses to AZD1222 COVID-19 vaccine. The CDR3 extends over 13 amino acids. Germline V gives CDR1 MNHEY, CDR2 SVGAGI. V was pared by 6 bases and J by 2 bases, with 10 bases between. Researchers grouped second doses given at about 4 or about 12 weeks into one pool. Concerning this clone: Its antigen is unknown.

Study results and limitations: Close to half of spike-specific TCRs reportedly recognize unmutated variant regions. Clonal diversity was possibly underestimated, and the donors were mostly white British, with more females. Rises in breadth and depth of Spike-specific TCRs came after two AZD1222 doses.

The repertoire was sequenced with immunoSEQ multiplex PCR; TCRdb's copy has only in-frame clones and lacks some. The table has 100,000 to 150,000 clones, more than 80% seen once. V is TRBV6-5 and J is TRBJ1-2; the D gene is possibly TRBD1 (6 bases). The receptor comes from an adult who received the AZD1222 COVID-19 vaccine. Here the sequenced sample was peripheral blood, taken 28 days after the second AZD1222 dose. DNA for the CDR3: TGTGCCAGCAGCCTCGGACAGAACTATGGCTACACCTTC. This codes for CASSLGQNYGYTF.